The entry below describes one T cell receptor (beta chain). The antigen is undetermined. There are 13 residues in the CDR3. Germline-derived CDR1 and CDR2 are MNHEY and SVGAGI. The ends were cut back, 5 bases at V and 10 bases at J, with 18 bases in the middle. These data originate in a study of cytomegalovirus exposure and HLA in healthy donors. Study-wide results and caveats: In a later analysis, parvovirus B19, influenza, CMV and Epstein-Barr virus appeared linked to several top co-occurrence clusters. 87-base-pair reads could not separate some V segments, including TRBV6-2 and TRBV6-3. CMV serostatus alone was available as immune exposure information.

PCR primers comprised 60 Vbeta and 13 Jbeta primers. In the original workflow: Around 12 million of 75 million to 85 million unique TCR beta chains were shared, per a later count. Method: immunoSEQ multiplex PCR; TCRdb's copy keeps in-frame clones and lacks some. That table gives V, J and clone size, and the DNA gave D and trimming. This sample has 120,000 or so clones; 60% to 85% occur once, and the top ten carry roughly 3.1%. The chain carries TRBV6-5 and TRBJ2-7, with TRBD2 as a possible D gene (5 bases). This clonotype was obtained from a man aged 25 to 40 in good health and CMV-seronegative. The specimen was PBMCs. The CDR3 DNA follows: TGTGCCAGCAGTGCTATCCGAGGTGCGGGCCAGTACTTC. Translated, it gives CASSAIRGAGQYF.